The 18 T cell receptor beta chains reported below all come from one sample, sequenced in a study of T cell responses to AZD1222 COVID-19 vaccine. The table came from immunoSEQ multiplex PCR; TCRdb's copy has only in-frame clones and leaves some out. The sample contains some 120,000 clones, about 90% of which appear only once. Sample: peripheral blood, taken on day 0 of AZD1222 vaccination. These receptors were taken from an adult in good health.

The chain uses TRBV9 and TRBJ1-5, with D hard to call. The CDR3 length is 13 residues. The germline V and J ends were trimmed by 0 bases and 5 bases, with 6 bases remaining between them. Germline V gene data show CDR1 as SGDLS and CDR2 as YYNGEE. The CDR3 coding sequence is TGTGCCAGCAGCGTAGGGACCTATCAGCCCCAGCATTTT. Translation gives CASSVGTYQPQHF.

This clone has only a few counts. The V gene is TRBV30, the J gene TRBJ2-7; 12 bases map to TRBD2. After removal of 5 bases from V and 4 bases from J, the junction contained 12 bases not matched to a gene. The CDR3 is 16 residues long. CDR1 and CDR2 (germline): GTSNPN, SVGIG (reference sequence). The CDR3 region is CAWATALAGGRYEQYF. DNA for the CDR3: TGTGCCTGGGCCACCGCACTAGCGGGAGGACGTTACGAGCAGTACTTC.

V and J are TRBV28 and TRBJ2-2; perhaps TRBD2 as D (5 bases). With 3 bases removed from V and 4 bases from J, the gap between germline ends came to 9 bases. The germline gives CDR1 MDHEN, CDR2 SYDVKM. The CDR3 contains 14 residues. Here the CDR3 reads CASSLGSTTGELFF. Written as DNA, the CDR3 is TGTGCCAGCAGTTTGGGGAGTACCACCGGGGAGCTGTTTTTT.

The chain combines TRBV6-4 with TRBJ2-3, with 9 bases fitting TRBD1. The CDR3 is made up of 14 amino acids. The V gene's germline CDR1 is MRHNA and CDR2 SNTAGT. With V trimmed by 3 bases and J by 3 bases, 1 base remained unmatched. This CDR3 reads CASSETGGTDTQYF. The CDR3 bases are TGTGCCAGCAGTGAGACAGGGGGGACAGATACGCAGTATTTT.

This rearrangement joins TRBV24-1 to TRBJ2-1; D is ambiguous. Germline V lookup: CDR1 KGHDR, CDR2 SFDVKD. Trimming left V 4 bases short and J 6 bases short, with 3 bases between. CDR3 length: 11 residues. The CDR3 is CATSDANEQFF. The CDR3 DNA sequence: TGTGCCACCAGTGACGCCAATGAGCAGTTCTTC.

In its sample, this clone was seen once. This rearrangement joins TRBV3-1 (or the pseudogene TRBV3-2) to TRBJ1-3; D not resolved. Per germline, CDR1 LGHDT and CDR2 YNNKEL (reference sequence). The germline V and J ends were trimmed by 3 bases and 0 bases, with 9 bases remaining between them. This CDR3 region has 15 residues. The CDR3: CASSHDGRSGNTIYF. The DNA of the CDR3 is TGTGCCAGCAGCCATGACGGCCGCTCTGGAAACACCATATATTTT.

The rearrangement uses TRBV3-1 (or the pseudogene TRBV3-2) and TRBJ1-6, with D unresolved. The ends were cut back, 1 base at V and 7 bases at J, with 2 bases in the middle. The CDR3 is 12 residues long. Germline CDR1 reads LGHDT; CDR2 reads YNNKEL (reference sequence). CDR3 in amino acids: CASSQGNSPLHF. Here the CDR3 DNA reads TGTGCCAGCAGCCAAGGAAATTCACCCCTCCACTTT.

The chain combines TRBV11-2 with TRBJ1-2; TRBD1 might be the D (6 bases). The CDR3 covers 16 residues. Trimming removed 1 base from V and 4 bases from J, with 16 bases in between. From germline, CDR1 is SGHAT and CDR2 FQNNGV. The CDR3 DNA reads TGTGCCAGCAGCTTAGTTCGGGGGCAGGGTAGCTATGGCTACACCTTC. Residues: CASSLVRGQGSYGYTF.

CDR3 coding DNA: TGCAGTGCTAGTCTCTTTCTCCCTCTACAGGGAATGATGGCTTTCTTT. Protein: CSASLFLPLQGMMAFF. The chain joins TRBV20-1 to TRBJ1-1; tentative D call: TRBD1 (6 bases). Trimming shortened V by 3 bases and J by 11 bases, and 28 bases separated the two germline ends. Germline CDR1 reads DFQATT; CDR2 reads SNEGSKA (reference sequence). There are 16 residues in the CDR3.

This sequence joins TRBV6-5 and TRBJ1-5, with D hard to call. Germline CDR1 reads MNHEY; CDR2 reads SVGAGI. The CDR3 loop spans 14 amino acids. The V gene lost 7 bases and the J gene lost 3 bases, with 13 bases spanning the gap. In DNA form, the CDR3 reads TGTGCCAGCACCGACTCATGGAACAATCAGCCCCAGCATTTT. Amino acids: CASTDSWNNQPQHF.

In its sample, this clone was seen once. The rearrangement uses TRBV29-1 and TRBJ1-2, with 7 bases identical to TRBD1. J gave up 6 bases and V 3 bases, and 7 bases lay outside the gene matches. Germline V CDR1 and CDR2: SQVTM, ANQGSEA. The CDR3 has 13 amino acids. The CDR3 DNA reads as TGCAGCGTTGATAGGGACAGAACGGATGGCTACACCTTC. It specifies CSVDRDRTDGYTF.

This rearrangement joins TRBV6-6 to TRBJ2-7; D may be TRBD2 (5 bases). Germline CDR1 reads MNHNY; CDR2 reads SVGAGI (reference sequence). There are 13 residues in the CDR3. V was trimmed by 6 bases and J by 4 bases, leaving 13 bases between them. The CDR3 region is CASRPRWEYEQYF. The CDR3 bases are TGTGCCAGCAGGCCTCGATGGGAGTACGAGCAGTACTTC.

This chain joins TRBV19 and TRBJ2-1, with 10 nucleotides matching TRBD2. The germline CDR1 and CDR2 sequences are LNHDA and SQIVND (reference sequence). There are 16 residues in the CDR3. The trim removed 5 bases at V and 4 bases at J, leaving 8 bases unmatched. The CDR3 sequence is CASSSIAGGPYNEQFF. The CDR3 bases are TGTGCCAGTAGTTCTATAGCGGGAGGACCATACAATGAGCAGTTCTTC.

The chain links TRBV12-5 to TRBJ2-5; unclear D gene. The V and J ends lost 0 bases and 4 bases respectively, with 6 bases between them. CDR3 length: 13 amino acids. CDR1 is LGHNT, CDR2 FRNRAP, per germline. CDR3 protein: CASGLVSLETQYF. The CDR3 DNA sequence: TGTGCTAGTGGTTTGGTCTCTTTAGAGACCCAGTACTTC.

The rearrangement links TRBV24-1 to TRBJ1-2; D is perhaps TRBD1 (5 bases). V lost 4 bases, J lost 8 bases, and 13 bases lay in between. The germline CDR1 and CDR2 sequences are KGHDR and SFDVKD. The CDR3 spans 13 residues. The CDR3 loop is CATSDPRQSGYTF. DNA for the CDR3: TGTGCCACCAGTGACCCGAGACAGAGCGGCTACACCTTC.

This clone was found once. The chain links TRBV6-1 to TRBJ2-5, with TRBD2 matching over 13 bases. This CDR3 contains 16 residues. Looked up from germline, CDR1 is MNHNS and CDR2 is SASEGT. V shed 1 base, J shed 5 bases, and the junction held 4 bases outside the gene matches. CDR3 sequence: CASSEGTSGSIETQYF. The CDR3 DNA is TGTGCCAGCAGTGAAGGGACTAGCGGGAGTATCGAGACCCAGTACTTC.

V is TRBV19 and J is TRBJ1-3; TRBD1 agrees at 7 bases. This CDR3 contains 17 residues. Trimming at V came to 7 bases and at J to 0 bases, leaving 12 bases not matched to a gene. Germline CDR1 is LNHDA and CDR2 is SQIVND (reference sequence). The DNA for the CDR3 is TGTGCCAGTAAGGGGGCTCTTGGACGGAACTCTGGAAACACCATATATTTT. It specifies CASKGALGRNSGNTIYF.

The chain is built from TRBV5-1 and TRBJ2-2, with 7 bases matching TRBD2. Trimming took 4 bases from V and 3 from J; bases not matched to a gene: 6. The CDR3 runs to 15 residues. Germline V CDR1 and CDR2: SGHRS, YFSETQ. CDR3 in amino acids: CASSPPLADTGELFF. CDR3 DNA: TGCGCCAGCAGCCCCCCCCTAGCGGACACCGGGGAGCTGTTTTTT.